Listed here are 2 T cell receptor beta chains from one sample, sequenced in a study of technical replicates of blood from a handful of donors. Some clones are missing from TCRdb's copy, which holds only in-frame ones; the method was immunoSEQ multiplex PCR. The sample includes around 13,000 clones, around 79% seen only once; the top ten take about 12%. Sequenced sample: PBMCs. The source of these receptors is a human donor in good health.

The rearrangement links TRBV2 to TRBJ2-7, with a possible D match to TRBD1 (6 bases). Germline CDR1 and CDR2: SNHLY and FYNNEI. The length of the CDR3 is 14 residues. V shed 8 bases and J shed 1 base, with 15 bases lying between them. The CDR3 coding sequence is TGTGCCAGCTTGGACAGCTCGAATTCCTACGAGCAGTACTTC. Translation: CASLDSSNSYEQYF. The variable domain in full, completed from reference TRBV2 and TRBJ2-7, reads EPEVTQTPSHQVTQMGQEVILRCVPISNHLYFYWYRQILGQKVEFLVSFYNNEISEKSEIFDDQFSVERPDGSNFTLKIRSTKLEDSAMYFCASLDSSNSYEQYFGPGTRLTVT.

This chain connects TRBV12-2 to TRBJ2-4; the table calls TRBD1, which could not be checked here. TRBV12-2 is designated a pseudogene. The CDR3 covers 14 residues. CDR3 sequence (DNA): TGTGCAAGTCGCTCCCAGGGAATCAAAAACATTCAGTACTTC. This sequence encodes CASRSQGIKNIQYF.